Below, 16 T cell receptor beta chains from the same sample are listed, as sequenced in a study of PD-1 blockade in classical Hodgkin lymphoma. Generated by immunoSEQ multiplex PCR, the TCRdb table keeps only in-frame clones and is missing some. Seen here are tens of thousands of clones, more than 90% observed once, and the top ten hold 8%. Described time point: cycle 4 day 1 (C4D1), after about 6 weeks of nivolumab. With no exception, relapse followed autologous stem cell transplantation in all patients, and brentuximab vedotin exposure varied. The material was peripheral blood mononuclear cells (PBMCs), obtained before the fourth cycle of nivolumab. Receptors originate from a human donor with classical Hodgkin lymphoma.

The V call is TRBV29-1, the J call TRBJ2-1; TRBD2 matches at 7 bases. Germline loops: CDR1 SQVTM, CDR2 ANQGSEA. The length of the CDR3 is 15 residues. Losses at the gene ends were 7 bases for V and 0 bases for J; bases not matched to a gene: 9. The CDR3 reads CSGSAGAFSYNEQFF. The CDR3 coding sequence is TGCAGCGGGAGTGCGGGAGCTTTCTCCTACAATGAGCAGTTCTTC.

The chain joins TRBV6-1 to TRBJ2-1; 10 nucleotides line up with TRBD2. Germline CDR1 is MNHNS and CDR2 is SASEGT. V was pared by 6 bases and J by 4 bases, with 6 bases of the junction left unmatched. CDR3 length equals 15 residues. The CDR3 reads CASRKAGGDYNEQFF. The CDR3 DNA sequence: TGTGCCAGCAGGAAAGCGGGAGGGGATTACAATGAGCAGTTCTTC.

J is TRBJ2-1 and V is TRBV9; 8 positions match TRBD2. Looked up from germline, CDR1 is SGDLS and CDR2 is YYNGEE. The CDR3 extends over 13 amino acids. V was clipped by 4 bases and J by 13 bases; unmatched bases: 10. Written as DNA, the CDR3 is TGTGCCAGCAGCCCGGGACTAGACCCAGCTCAGTTCTTC. Residues: CASSPGLDPAQFF.

The chain's CDR3 is CASTSPGPKGNQPQHF. CDR3 coding DNA: TGCGCCAGCACCTCGCCGGGACCTAAAGGTAATCAGCCCCAGCATTTT. The rearrangement links TRBV10-1 to TRBJ1-5, with a possible D match to TRBD1 (5 bases). This CDR3 has 16 amino acids. Germline CDR1 is WNHNN and CDR2 is SYGVQD (reference sequence). Trimming took off 7 bases at V and 4 bases at J, with 20 bases between the two ends.

J is TRBJ2-7 and V is TRBV5-6, with no clear D. Trimming shortened V by 4 bases and J by 2 bases, and 10 bases separated the two germline ends. This CDR3 spans 13 amino acids. Germline values: CDR1 SGHDT, CDR2 YYEEEE. The CDR3 reads CASSHDITYEQYF. In nucleotides, the CDR3 is TGTGCCAGCAGCCACGACATAACCTACGAGCAGTACTTC.

The V call is TRBV18, the J call TRBJ2-1; 7 bases align to TRBD2. Looked up from germline, CDR1 is KGHSH and CDR2 is LQKENI. Losses at the gene ends were 4 bases for V and 5 bases for J; bases not matched to a gene: 5. This CDR3 has 14 residues. As DNA, the CDR3 is TGTGCCAGCTCACGGCTAGCGGAGGACAATGAGCAGTTCTTC. Its protein product is CASSRLAEDNEQFF. Full variable domain (remainder filled in from reference TRBV18 and TRBJ2-1): NAGVMQNPRHLVRRRGQEARLRCSPMKGHSHVYWYRQLPEEGLKFMVYLQKENIIDESGMPKERFSAEFPKEGPSILRIQQVVRGDSAAYFCASSRLAEDNEQFFGPGTRLTVL.

The chain carries TRBV7-3 and TRBJ2-7, with D perhaps given as TRBD1 or TRBD2 (6 bases each). The ends were cut back, 6 bases at V and 8 bases at J, with 20 bases in the middle. The CDR3 has 14 amino acids. CDR1 and CDR2 (germline): SGHTA, FQGTGA. The DNA for the CDR3 is TGTGCCAGCAGTCAAGGGGGGCTAACTACGAAGCAGTACTTC. Its translation is CASSQGGLTTKQYF.

This rearrangement joins TRBV9 to TRBJ1-6; the D is unclear. Germline V gene lookup returns CDR1 SGDLS and CDR2 YYNGEE. This CDR3 is built from 16 residues. Trimming removed 3 bases at V and 0 bases at J, with 10 bases between. The CDR3 reads CASSERTSSYNSPLHF. For the CDR3, the DNA is TGTGCCAGCAGCGAGCGGACCAGCTCCTATAATTCACCCCTCCACTTT.

This rearrangement joins TRBV4-2 to TRBJ1-5; D unresolved. The V gene lost 3 bases and the J gene lost 5 bases, with 17 bases spanning the gap. CDR3 length: 16 amino acids. Germline CDR1 and CDR2: LGHNA and YNFKEQ. The CDR3 DNA is TGTGCCAGCAGCCAGATGTGGATGGGGTTCGATCAGCCCCAGCATTTT. This gives the protein CASSQMWMGFDQPQHF.

The rearrangement joins TRBV21-1 to TRBJ2-7; the D call TRBD1 from the table was never checked on the DNA. TRBV21-1 is annotated as a pseudogene. The CDR3 totals 16 residues. Here the CDR3 reads CARGGSGRGELREQYF. CDR3 in DNA: TGTGCCAGAGGGGGAAGCGGCAGGGGAGAATTGAGAGAGCAGTACTTC.

The chain links TRBV11-2 to TRBJ2-5, with 7 positions matching TRBD1. V lost 3 bases to trimming and J lost 5 bases; unmatched junction nucleotides: 3. In germline, CDR1 is SGHAT, CDR2 FQNNGV. The CDR3 extends over 13 amino acids. CDR3 amino acids: CASSLRGLETQYF. The DNA of the CDR3 is TGTGCCAGCAGCTTGAGGGGGCTGGAGACCCAGTACTTC.

The chain recombines TRBV27 with TRBJ2-7, with 8 bases that match TRBD2. The CDR3 extends over 14 amino acids. V dropped 2 bases and J dropped 3; count of bases not matched to a gene: 3. CDR1 is MNHEY, CDR2 SMNVEV, per germline (reference sequence). DNA for the CDR3: TGTGCCAGCAGTTTACTAACTAGCGGCTACGAGCAGTACTTC. Translating it yields CASSLLTSGYEQYF.

CDR3 nucleotides: TGTGCCAGCAGCTTAGGGTACTATGGCTACACCTTC. It codes for CASSLGYYGYTF. The J gene is TRBJ1-2, the V gene TRBV7-2; no reliable D call. There are 12 residues in the CDR3. Between the trimmed V and J ends, which lost 1 base and 3 bases, there was a span of 3 bases. Looked up from germline, CDR1 is SGHTA and CDR2 is FQGNSA.

CDR3 protein: CASRGQGSKQYF. DNA for the CDR3: TGTGCCAGCAGGGGACAGGGGTCCAAGCAGTACTTC. The gene calls are TRBV6-1 and TRBJ2-7; TRBD1 agrees at 10 bases. Germline trimming cut 6 bases from V and 8 bases from J; bases unmatched to any gene: 4. The CDR3 spans 12 residues. Germline V gives CDR1 MNHNS, CDR2 SASEGT.

This chain links TRBV5-1 with TRBJ2-7, with 7 positions matching TRBD1. Trimming cost V 4 bases and J 5 bases; bases outside gene matches: 15. The CDR3 covers 16 residues. The germline CDR1 and CDR2 sequences are SGHRS and YFSETQ. The CDR3, as DNA: TGCGCCAGCAGCAACCAGAGGACAGGTGGGTCCAACGAGCAGTACTTC. Amino acid sequence: CASSNQRTGGSNEQYF.

The chain recombines TRBV29-1 with TRBJ2-7; D is ambiguous. The germline CDR1 and CDR2 sequences are SQVTM and ANQGSEA. V was trimmed by 5 bases and J by 0 bases, leaving 11 bases between them. The CDR3 loop spans 13 amino acids. CDR3 sequence reads: CSVLRTNSYEQYF. For the CDR3, the DNA is TGCAGCGTTTTGAGAACTAACTCCTACGAGCAGTACTTC.